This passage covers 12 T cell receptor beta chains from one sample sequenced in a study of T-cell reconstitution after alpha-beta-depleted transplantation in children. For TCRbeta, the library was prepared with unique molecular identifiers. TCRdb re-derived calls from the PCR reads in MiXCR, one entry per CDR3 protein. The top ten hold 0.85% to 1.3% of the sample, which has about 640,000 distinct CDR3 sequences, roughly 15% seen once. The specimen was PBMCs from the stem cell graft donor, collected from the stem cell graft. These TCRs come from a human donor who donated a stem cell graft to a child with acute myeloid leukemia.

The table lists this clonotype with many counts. The CDR3 DNA reads as TGTGCCAGCAGCTTGAGGTCGCGGCAGTACTTC. Translation: CASSLRSRQYF. The chain recombines TRBV5-5 with TRBJ2-7; D unresolved. V was pared by 1 base and J by 9 bases, with 8 bases between. Germline-derived CDR1 and CDR2 are SGHKS and YYEKEE (reference sequence). This CDR3 has 11 amino acids.

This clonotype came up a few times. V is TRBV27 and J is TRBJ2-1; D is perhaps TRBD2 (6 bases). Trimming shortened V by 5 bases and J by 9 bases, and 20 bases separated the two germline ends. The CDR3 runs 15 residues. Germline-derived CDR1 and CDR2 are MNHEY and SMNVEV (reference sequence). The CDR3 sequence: CASSGSGDPHFEQFF. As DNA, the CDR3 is TGTGCCAGCAGTGGATCGGGGGACCCACATTTTGAGCAGTTCTTC.

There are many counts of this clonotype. The CDR3 nucleotides read TGCAGTGCTAGAATGAGGGGGACTAATCAGCCCCAGCATTTT. This codes for CSARMRGTNQPQHF. The chain is built from TRBV20-1 and TRBJ1-5, with a tentative D call TRBD1 (6 bases). The V end was cut by 2 bases, the J end by 4 bases, with 12 bases between. Germline CDR1 is DFQATT and CDR2 is SNEGSKA (reference sequence). This CDR3 has 14 amino acids.

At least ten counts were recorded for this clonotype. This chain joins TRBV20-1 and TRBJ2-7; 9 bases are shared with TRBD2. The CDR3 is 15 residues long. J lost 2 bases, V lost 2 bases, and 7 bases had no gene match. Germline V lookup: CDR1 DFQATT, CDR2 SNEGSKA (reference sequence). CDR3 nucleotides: TGCAGTGCTAGAAGAGCGGGGGGCCCTACCTACGAGCAGTACTTC. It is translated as CSARRAGGPTYEQYF.

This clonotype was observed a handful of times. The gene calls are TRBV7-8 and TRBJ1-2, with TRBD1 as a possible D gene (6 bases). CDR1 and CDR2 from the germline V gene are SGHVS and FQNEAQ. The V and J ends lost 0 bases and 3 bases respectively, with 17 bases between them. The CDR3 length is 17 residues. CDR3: CASSLAGGVRGDYGYTF. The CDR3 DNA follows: TGTGCCAGCAGCTTAGCGGGAGGGGTAAGGGGGGACTATGGCTACACCTTC.

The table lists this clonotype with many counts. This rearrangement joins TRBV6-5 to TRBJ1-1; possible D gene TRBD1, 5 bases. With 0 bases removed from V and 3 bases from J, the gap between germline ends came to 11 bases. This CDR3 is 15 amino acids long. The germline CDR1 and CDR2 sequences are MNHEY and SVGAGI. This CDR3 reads CASSYSKAGYTEAFF. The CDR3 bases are TGTGCCAGCAGTTACTCGAAGGCAGGGTACACTGAAGCTTTCTTT.

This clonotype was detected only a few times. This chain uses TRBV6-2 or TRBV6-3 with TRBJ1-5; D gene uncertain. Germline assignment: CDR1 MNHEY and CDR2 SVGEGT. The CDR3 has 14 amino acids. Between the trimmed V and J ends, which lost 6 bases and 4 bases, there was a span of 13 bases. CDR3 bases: TGTGCCAGCAGCTTCCTAGCAGCTAATCAGCCCCAGCATTTT. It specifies CASSFLAANQPQHF.

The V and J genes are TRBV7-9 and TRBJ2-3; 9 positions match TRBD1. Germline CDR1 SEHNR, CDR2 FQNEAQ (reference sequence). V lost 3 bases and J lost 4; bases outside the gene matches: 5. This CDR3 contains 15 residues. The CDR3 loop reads CASSFRGQGADTQYF. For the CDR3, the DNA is TGTGCCAGCAGCTTCCGGGGACAGGGAGCAGATACGCAGTATTTT.

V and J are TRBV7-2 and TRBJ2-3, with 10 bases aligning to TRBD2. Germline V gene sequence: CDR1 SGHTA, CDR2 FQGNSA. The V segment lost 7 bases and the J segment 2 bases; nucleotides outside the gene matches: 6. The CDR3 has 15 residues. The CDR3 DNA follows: TGTGCCAGCATTTCTAGCGGGGGAATCACAGATACGCAGTATTTT. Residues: CASISSGGITDTQYF.

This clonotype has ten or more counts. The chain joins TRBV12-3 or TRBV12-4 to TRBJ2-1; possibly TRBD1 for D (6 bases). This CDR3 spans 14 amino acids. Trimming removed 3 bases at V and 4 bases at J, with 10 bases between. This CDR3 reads CASSLTGRYNEQFF. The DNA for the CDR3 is TGTGCCAGCAGTTTGACAGGACGTTACAATGAGCAGTTCTTC.

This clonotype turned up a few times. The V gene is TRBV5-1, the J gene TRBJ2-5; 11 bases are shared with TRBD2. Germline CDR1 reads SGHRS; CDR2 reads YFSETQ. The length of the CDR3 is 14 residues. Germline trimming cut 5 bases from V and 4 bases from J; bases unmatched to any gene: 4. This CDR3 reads CASSRTSGGETQYF. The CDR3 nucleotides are TGCGCCAGCAGTCGAACTAGCGGGGGAGAGACCCAGTACTTC.

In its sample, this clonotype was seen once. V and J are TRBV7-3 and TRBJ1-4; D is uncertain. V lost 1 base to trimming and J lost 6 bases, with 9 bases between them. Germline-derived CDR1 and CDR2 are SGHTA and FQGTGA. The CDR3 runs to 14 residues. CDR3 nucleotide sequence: TGTGCCAGCAGCTTAAGGAGGGTCCATGAAAAACTGTTTTTT. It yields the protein CASSLRRVHEKLFF.